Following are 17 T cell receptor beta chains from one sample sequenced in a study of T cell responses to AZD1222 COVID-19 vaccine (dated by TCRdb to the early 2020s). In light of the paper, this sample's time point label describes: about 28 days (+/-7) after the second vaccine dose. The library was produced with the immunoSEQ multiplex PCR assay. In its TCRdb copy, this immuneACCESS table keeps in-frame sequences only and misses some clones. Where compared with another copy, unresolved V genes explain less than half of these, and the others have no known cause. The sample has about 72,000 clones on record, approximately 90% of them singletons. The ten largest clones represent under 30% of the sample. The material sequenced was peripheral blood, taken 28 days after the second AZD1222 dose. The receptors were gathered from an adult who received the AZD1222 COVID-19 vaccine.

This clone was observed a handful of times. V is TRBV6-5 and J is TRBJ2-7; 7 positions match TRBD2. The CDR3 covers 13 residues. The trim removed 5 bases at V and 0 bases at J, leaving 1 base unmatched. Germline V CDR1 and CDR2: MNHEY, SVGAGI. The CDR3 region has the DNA TGTGCCAGCAGTCGGGACTACTCCTACGAGCAGTACTTC. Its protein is CASSRDYSYEQYF.

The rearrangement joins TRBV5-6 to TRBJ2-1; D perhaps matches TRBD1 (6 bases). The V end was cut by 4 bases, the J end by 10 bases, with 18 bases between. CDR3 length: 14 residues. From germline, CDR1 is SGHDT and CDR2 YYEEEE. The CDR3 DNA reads TGTGCCAGCAGCCCAACGTACAGGGCAATCGAGCAGTTCTTC. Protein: CASSPTYRAIEQFF.

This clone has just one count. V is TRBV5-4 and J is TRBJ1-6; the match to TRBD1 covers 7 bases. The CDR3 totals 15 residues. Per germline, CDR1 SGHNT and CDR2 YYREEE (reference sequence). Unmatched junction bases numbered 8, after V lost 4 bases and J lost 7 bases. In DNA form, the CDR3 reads TGTGCCAGCAGCCCTTACAGGGGCTCAAATTCACCCCTCCACTTT. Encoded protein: CASSPYRGSNSPLHF. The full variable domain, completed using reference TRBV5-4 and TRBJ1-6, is ETGVTQSPTHLIKTRGQQVTLRCSSQSGHNTVSWYQQALGQGPQFIFQYYREEENGRGNFPPRFSGLQFPNYSSELNVNALELDDSALYLCASSPYRGSNSPLHFGNGTRLTVT.

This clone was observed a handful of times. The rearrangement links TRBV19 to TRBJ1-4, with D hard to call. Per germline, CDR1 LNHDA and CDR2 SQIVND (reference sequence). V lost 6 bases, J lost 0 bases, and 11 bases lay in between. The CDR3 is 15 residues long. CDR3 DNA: TGTGCCAGTAGCCCCAGTGGTGCAACTAATGAAAAACTGTTTTTT. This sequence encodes CASSPSGATNEKLFF.

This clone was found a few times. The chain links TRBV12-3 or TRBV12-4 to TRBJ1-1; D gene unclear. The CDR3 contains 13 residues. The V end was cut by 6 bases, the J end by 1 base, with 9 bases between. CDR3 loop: CASSKHKNTEAFF. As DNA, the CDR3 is TGTGCCAGCAGCAAACACAAGAACACTGAAGCTTTCTTT.

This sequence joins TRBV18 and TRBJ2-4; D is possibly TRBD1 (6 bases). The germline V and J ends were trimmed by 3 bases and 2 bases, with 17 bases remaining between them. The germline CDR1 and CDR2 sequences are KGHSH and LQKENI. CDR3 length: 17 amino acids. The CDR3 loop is CASSPGQGTGTKNIQYF. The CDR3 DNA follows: TGTGCCAGCTCACCGGGTCAGGGGACGGGAACCAAAAACATTCAGTACTTC.

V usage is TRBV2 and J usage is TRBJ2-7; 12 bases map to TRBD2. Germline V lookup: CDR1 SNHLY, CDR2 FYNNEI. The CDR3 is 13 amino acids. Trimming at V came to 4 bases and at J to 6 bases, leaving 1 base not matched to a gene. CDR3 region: CASSGLAGVEQYF. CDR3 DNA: TGTGCCAGCAGTGGACTAGCGGGAGTCGAGCAGTACTTC.

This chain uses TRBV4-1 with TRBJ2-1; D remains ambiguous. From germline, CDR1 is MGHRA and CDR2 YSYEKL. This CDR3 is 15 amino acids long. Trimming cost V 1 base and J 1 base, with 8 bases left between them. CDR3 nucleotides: TGCGCCAGCAGCCAAGCACTGGGGTCCTACAATGAGCAGTTCTTC. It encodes CASSQALGSYNEQFF.

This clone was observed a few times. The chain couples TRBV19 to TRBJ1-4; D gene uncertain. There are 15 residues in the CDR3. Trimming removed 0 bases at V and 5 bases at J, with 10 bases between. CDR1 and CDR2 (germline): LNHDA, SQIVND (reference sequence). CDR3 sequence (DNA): TGTGCCAGTAGTATAGAGGATTATTTCAATGAAAAACTGTTTTTT. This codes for CASSIEDYFNEKLFF.

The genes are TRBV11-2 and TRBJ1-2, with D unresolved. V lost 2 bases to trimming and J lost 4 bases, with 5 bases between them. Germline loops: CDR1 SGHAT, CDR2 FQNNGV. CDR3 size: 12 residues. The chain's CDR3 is CASSLRGYGYTF. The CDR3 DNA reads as TGTGCCAGCAGCTTACGTGGCTATGGCTACACCTTC.

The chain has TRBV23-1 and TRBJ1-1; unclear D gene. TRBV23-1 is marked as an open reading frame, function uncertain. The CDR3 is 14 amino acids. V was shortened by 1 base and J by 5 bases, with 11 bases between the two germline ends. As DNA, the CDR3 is TGCGCCAGCAGTCAATGGGGAACCCGGACTGAAGCTTTCTTT. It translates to CASSQWGTRTEAFF.

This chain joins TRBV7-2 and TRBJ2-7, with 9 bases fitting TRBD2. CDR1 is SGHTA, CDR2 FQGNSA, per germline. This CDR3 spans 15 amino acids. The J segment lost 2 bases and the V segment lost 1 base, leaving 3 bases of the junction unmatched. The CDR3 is CASSLEGLAAYEQYF. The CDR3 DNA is TGTGCCAGCAGCTTAGAGGGACTAGCAGCCTACGAGCAGTACTTC.

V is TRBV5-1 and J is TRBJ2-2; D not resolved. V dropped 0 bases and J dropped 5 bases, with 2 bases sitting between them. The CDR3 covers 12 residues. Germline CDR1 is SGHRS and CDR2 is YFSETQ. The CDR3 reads CASSLETGELFF. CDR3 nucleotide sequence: TGCGCCAGCAGCTTGGAGACCGGGGAGCTGTTTTTT.

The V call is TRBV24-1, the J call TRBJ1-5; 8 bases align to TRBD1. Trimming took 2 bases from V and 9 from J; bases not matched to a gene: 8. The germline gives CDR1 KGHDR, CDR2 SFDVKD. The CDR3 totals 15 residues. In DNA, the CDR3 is TGTGCCACCAGTGATTCCCAGGGGGCGGTCGGGCCCCAGCATTTT. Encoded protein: CATSDSQGAVGPQHF.

The CDR3 loop reads CASSLGQGYSYGYTF. As DNA, the CDR3 is TGTGCCAGCAGCTTAGGACAGGGATACTCCTATGGCTACACCTTC. The V and J genes are TRBV7-8 and TRBJ1-2, with 7 bases identical to TRBD1. The junction had 6 bases not matched to a gene; V was cut back by 1 base and J by 4 bases. Germline V gene lookup returns CDR1 SGHVS and CDR2 FQNEAQ. The CDR3 length is 15 residues.

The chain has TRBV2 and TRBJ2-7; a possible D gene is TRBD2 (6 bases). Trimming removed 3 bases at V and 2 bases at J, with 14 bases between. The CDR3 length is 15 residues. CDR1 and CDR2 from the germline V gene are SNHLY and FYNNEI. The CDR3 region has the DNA TGTGCCAGCAGTGACGGGGTGGGCGGGACCTACGAGCAGTACTTC. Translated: CASSDGVGGTYEQYF.

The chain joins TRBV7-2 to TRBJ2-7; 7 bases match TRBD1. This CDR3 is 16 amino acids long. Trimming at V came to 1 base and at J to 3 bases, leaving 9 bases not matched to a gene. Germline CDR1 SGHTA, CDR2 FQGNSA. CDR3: CASSLVVGTDHYEQYF. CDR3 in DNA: TGTGCCAGCAGCTTAGTGGTCGGGACAGACCACTACGAGCAGTACTTC. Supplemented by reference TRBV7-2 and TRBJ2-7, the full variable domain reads GAGVSQSPSNKVTEKGKDVELRCDPISGHTALYWYRQSLGQGLEFLIYFQGNSAPDKSGLPSDRFSAERTGGSVSTLTIQRTQQEDSAVYLCASSLVVGTDHYEQYFGPGTRLTVT.